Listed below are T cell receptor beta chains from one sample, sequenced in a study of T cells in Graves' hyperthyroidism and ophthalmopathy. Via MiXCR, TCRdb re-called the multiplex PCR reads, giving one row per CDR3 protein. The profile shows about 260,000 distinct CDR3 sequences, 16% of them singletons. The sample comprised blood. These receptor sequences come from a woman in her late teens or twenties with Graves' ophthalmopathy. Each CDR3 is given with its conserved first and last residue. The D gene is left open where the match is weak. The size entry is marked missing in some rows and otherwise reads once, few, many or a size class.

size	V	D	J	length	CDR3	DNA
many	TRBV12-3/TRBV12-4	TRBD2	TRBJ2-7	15	CASSYLGGGFREQYF	TGTGCCAGCAGTTATCTGGGGGGAGGGTTTCGCGAGCAGTACTTC
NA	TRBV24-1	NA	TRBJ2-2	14	CATSVGGDTGELFF	TGTGCCACCAGTGTCGGCGGGGACACCGGGGAGCTGTTTTTT
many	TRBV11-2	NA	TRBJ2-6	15	CASSLGDSGANVLTF	TGTGCCAGCAGCTTAGGGGACTCTGGGGCCAACGTCCTGACTTTC
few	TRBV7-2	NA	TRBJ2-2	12	CASSSDTGELFF	TGTGCCAGCAGCTCAGACACCGGGGAGCTGTTTTTT
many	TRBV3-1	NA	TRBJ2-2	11	CASSLKGELFF	TGTGCCAGCAGCCTCAAGGGGGAGCTGTTTTTT
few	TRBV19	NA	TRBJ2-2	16	CASSMNSPPNTGELFF	TGTGCCAGTAGTATGAACAGCCCCCCGAACACCGGGGAGCTGTTTTTT
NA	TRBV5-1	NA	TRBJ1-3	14	CASNQGDSGNTIYF	TGTGCCAGCAACCAAGGGGACTCTGGAAACACCATATATTTT
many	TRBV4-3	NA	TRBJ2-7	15	CASSQDRTVSYEQYF	TGCGCCAGCAGCCAAGATCGGACAGTCTCCTACGAGCAGTACTTC
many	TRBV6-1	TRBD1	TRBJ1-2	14	CATRTGERRDGYTF	TGTGCCACGAGGACAGGCGAGAGGCGAGATGGCTACACCTTC
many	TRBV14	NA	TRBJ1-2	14	CASSQSLGGYGYTF	TGTGCCAGCAGCCAAAGCTTAGGGGGTTATGGCTACACCTTC
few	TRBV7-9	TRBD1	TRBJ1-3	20	CASSQGPRRLGQGAGNTIYF	TGTGCCAGCAGCCAAGGTCCCCGGAGGTTGGGGCAGGGGGCCGGAAACACCATATATTTT
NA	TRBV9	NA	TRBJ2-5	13	CASSVSFRETQYF	TGTGCCAGCAGCGTTAGTTTTCGTGAGACCCAGTACTTC
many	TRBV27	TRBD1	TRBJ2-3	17	CASSFYGLPRGTKTQYF	TGTGCCAGCAGTTTTTACGGACTCCCCAGGGGGACCAAAACGCAGTATTTT
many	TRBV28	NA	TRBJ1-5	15	CASSSGSQGHQPQHF	TGTGCCAGCAGTTCCGGTTCTCAGGGTCATCAGCCCCAGCATTTT
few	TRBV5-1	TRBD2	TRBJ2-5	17	CASSLALTSGRGETQYF	TGCGCCAGCAGCTTGGCACTTACTAGCGGGAGGGGCGAGACCCAGTACTTC
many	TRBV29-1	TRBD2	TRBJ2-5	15	CSVLSGGGARETQYF	TGCAGCGTCCTCTCCGGCGGGGGGGCCCGAGAGACCCAGTACTTC
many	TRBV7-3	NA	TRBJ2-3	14	CASSLTGVPDTQYF	TGTGCCAGCAGCTTAACAGGGGTTCCAGATACGCAGTATTTT